This TCR beta chain was recovered during a study of T cell responses to AZD1222 COVID-19 vaccine. Using immunoSEQ multiplex PCR, the repertoire was profiled, and TCRdb retains in-frame clones only, with some absent. In the table there are under 35,000 clones, 70% to 90% of which are singletons. The CDR3 is 15 amino acids. Per the germline V gene, CDR1 is MNHEY and CDR2 is SMNVEV (reference sequence). Trimming at V came to 4 bases and at J to 6 bases, leaving 4 bases not matched to a gene. This clone was recorded a few times. What it binds is unknown. Study-level findings and limits: Baseline antibody screening turned up just a handful of seropositive AZD1222 recipients. It was only after the peak T cell response that any repertoires were sampled. Possibly, clonal diversity was underestimated; donors were largely white British and included more females. Regions 160-218 and 743-854 held dominance among vaccine-associated CD4 TCRs, which spanned spike.

The sample was peripheral blood, taken on day 0 of AZD1222 vaccination. This clonotype was obtained from an adult in good health. The V and J genes are TRBV27 and TRBJ2-1; 12 bases map to TRBD2. CDR3 in DNA: TGTGCCAGCAGTTCTCTAGCGGGAGGGCCCAATGAGCAGTTCTTC. Its protein is CASSSLAGGPNEQFF.